This T cell receptor beta chain was sequenced during a study of blood T cells in healthy people across ages. Regarding the study as a whole: With age, beta diversity per million T cells declined roughly linearly, significantly by 40.

Worth noting for this clonotype: Its antigen is currently unknown.

It was with a sample-barcoded 5' primer and a J-beta primer mix that a second PCR of about 7 to 12 cycles was run. TCRdb reanalysed the 5' RACE reads using MiXCR and keeps one entry per CDR3 protein. The data hold over 700,000 distinct CDR3 sequences, with around a quarter observed a single time. This CDR3 has 15 amino acids. Germline CDR1 is DFQATT and CDR2 is SNEGSKA (reference sequence). Trimming left V 0 bases short and J 5 bases short, with 13 bases between. Another study also made use of these data, one on T cells of mothers and their children.

Specimen: blood. V usage is TRBV20-1 and J usage is TRBJ1-4; a weak D match, TRBD1 (5 bases). This clonotype originated in a boy younger than 18 in good health. The CDR3 here is CSARDMGQLNEKLFF. The CDR3 DNA follows: TGCAGTGCTAGAGATATGGGGCAGCTGAATGAAAAACTGTTTTTT.